The source of this T cell receptor beta chain is a study of cytomegalovirus exposure and HLA in healthy donors. This PCR relied on a set of 60 Vbeta primers and 13 Jbeta primers. This table comes from immunoSEQ multiplex PCR, and its TCRdb copy is limited to in-frame clones, with some not included. The sample shows some 200,000 clones, approximately 80% of them seen only once. CDR3 length equals 14 residues. The V and J ends lost 6 bases and 0 bases respectively, with 11 bases between them. Per germline, CDR1 MDHEN and CDR2 SYDVKM. This chain links TRBV28 with TRBJ1-2; D gene unclear. The sequencing sample was made of PBMCs. The sequence derives from a girl between 5 and 17 years old in good health and CMV-seronegative. The CDR3 reads CASRRQNANYGYTF. CDR3 sequence (DNA): TGTGCCAGCAGGAGGCAGAATGCTAACTATGGCTACACCTTC.